The 29 T cell receptor beta chains presented below share a single source sample, sequenced in a study of blood T cell repertoires in COVID-19. The assay was immunoSEQ multiplex PCR, and TCRdb's table has in-frame clones only and misses some. This table holds under 150,000 clones, 84% found once. The source material was peripheral blood. The source is a human donor in a cohort sampled during active COVID-19.

V gene TRBV12-5 combines with J gene TRBJ2-3, with TRBD2 identical over 9 bases. The germline V gene encodes CDR1 LGHNT and CDR2 FRNRAP. V was pared by 6 bases and J by 4 bases, with 11 bases of the junction left unmatched. There are 16 residues in the CDR3. The CDR3 DNA reads as TGTGCTAGTGGACCCTCCCCTAGCGGGGCTCCAGATACGCAGTATTTT. Translation: CASGPSPSGAPDTQYF.

This clone was found once. The chain joins TRBV16 to TRBJ2-7, with 8 bases matching TRBD1. Germline V gene data show CDR1 as KGHSY and CDR2 as FQNENV. Trimming cost V 4 bases and J 2 bases; bases outside gene matches: 7. The CDR3 length is 15 residues. The CDR3 sequence is CASSRQPGQAYEQYF. DNA of the CDR3: TGTGCCAGCAGCCGGCAACCGGGACAGGCCTACGAGCAGTACTTC.

The chain carries TRBV19 and TRBJ2-6; a weak D match, TRBD1 (6 bases). The V end was cut by 3 bases, the J end by 0 bases, with 15 bases between. The CDR3 is 18 residues long. CDR1 LNHDA and CDR2 SQIVND come from the germline V gene (reference sequence). The CDR3 spells CASSIEQGRYSGANVLTF. DNA for the CDR3: TGTGCCAGTAGTATTGAACAGGGAAGATACTCTGGGGCCAACGTCCTGACTTTC.

The rearrangement links TRBV30 to TRBJ1-4, with D hard to call. The CDR3 loop spans 13 amino acids. Germline CDR1 and CDR2: GTSNPN and SVGIG (reference sequence). Trimming removed 0 bases from V and 6 bases from J, with 8 bases in between. CDR3 region: CAWSVGVHEKLFF. Here the CDR3 DNA reads TGTGCCTGGAGTGTCGGGGTGCATGAAAAACTGTTTTTT.

The chain joins TRBV2 to TRBJ1-1; 7 nucleotides match TRBD1. After removal of 7 bases from V and 6 bases from J, the junction contained 14 bases not matched to a gene. The CDR3 is made up of 15 amino acids. Germline-derived CDR1 and CDR2 are SNHLY and FYNNEI. CDR3 sequence (DNA): TGTGCCAGCAAACCCGGGACAGTAAGAGGGGCTGAAGCTTTCTTT. Amino acid sequence: CASKPGTVRGAEAFF.

The V call is TRBV19, the J call TRBJ1-1; D ambiguous. Looked up from germline, CDR1 is LNHDA and CDR2 is SQIVND (reference sequence). Trimming shortened V by 0 bases and J by 4 bases, and 15 bases separated the two germline ends. The CDR3 runs 16 residues. The CDR3 reads CASSIDHVSPGTEAFF. The CDR3 DNA is TGTGCCAGTAGTATAGATCACGTCTCCCCGGGCACTGAAGCTTTCTTT.

The chain links TRBV10-3 to TRBJ2-3, with 11 bases identical to TRBD2. This CDR3 contains 17 residues. Germline V gene lookup returns CDR1 ENHRY and CDR2 SYGVKD. Losses at the gene ends were 0 bases for V and 4 bases for J; bases not matched to a gene: 6. CDR3 loop: CAISESPSGGSADTQYF. As DNA, the CDR3 is TGTGCCATCAGTGAGTCGCCTAGCGGGGGGAGTGCAGATACGCAGTATTTT.

The chain recombines TRBV5-1 with TRBJ2-1; weak D call: TRBD2 (5 bases). With 0 bases removed from V and 2 bases from J, the gap between germline ends came to 21 bases. The CDR3 covers 19 residues. Germline V lookup: CDR1 SGHRS, CDR2 YFSETQ. The CDR3 reads CASSLAGVVRRDAYNEQFF. CDR3 DNA: TGCGCCAGCAGCTTGGCCGGGGTCGTCAGGCGCGACGCCTACAATGAGCAGTTCTTC.

The chain is built from TRBV18 and TRBJ1-4; tentative D call: TRBD1 (6 bases). The CDR3 spans 15 residues. Between the trimmed V and J ends, which lost 5 bases and 8 bases, there was a span of 18 bases. From germline, CDR1 is KGHSH and CDR2 LQKENI. The CDR3 region has the DNA TGTGCCAGCTCATCGTTACCGGGACAAGAGGAAAAACTGTTTTTT. Its translation is CASSSLPGQEEKLFF.

CDR3 amino acids: CASSQDRGRYGYTF. The DNA for the CDR3 is TGTGCCAGCTCACAGGACAGGGGTCGATATGGCTACACCTTC. This chain uses TRBV18 with TRBJ1-2; 9 bases agree with TRBD1. The length of the CDR3 is 14 residues. With 4 bases clipped from V and 5 bases from J, the junction kept 5 bases outside the gene matches. Germline lookup yields CDR1 KGHSH and CDR2 LQKENI.

This chain's CDR3 is CASSQDAYSGTSGDTDTQYF. CDR3 sequence (DNA): TGTGCCAGCAGCCAAGATGCCTATTCCGGGACTAGCGGGGACACAGATACGCAGTATTTT. The genes are TRBV3-1 (or the pseudogene TRBV3-2) and TRBJ2-3, with 13 positions matching TRBD2. There are 20 residues in the CDR3. J lost 2 bases, V lost 0 bases, and 11 bases had no gene match. In germline, CDR1 is LGHDT, CDR2 YNNKEL (reference sequence).

V is TRBV6-5 and J is TRBJ2-7, with D unclear. CDR3 length: 14 amino acids. Trimming stripped 8 bases from V and 0 bases from J, with 14 bases between. CDR1 is MNHEY and CDR2 is SVGAGI in the germline V gene. The DNA for the CDR3 is TGTGCCAGCTTTTGGGCCTTCCCCTCCTACGAGCAGTACTTC. Encoded protein: CASFWAFPSYEQYF.

V and J are TRBV2 and TRBJ2-7, with 7 bases lining up with TRBD1. The CDR3 has 12 amino acids. Germline V gene data show CDR1 as SNHLY and CDR2 as FYNNEI. The CDR3: CASSEATTGYNV. Written as DNA, the CDR3 is TGTGCCAGCAGTGAGGCCACGACAGGGTATAACGTC.

This chain joins TRBV19 and TRBJ1-4, with a tentative D call TRBD1 (6 bases). Germline CDR1 reads LNHDA; CDR2 reads SQIVND (reference sequence). The CDR3 extends over 15 amino acids. Trimming left V 3 bases short and J 7 bases short, with 15 bases between. The CDR3 DNA reads TGTGCCAGTAGTATTCGGCAGGGGAAAGGTGAAAAACTGTTTTTT. Encoded protein: CASSIRQGKGEKLFF.

The chain couples TRBV11-2 to TRBJ1-1; possibly TRBD1 for D (5 bases). The length of the CDR3 is 14 residues. Between the trimmed V and J ends, which lost 4 bases and 5 bases, there was a span of 14 bases. Germline CDR1 SGHAT, CDR2 FQNNGV. CDR3 bases: TGTGCCAGCAGCTCCTCAGGGATGGTGACTGAAGCTTTCTTT. Its protein product is CASSSSGMVTEAFF.

This chain links TRBV10-3 with TRBJ1-1; D is possibly TRBD1 (5 bases). The CDR3 extends over 12 amino acids. Per germline, CDR1 ENHRY and CDR2 SYGVKD. The CDR3 DNA reads TGTGCTCTCAGCTCGGGGGGCACTGAAGCTTTCTTT. Amino acid sequence: CALSSGGTEAFF.

This clone appeared once. This rearrangement joins TRBV5-1 to TRBJ2-3; possible D gene TRBD1, 5 bases. V lost 4 bases and J 3 bases, leaving 15 bases between the germline ends. CDR3 length: 15 amino acids. Per the germline V gene, CDR1 is SGHRS and CDR2 is YFSETQ. This CDR3 reads CASSPSGQITDTQYF. The CDR3, as DNA: TGCGCCAGCAGCCCATCAGGGCAGATAACAGATACGCAGTATTTT.

The chain combines TRBV9 with TRBJ1-4; D might be TRBD1 (6 bases). Germline CDR1 and CDR2: SGDLS and YYNGEE. CDR3 length: 15 amino acids. Trimming took 1 base from V and 1 from J, leaving 8 bases between them. The CDR3 DNA follows: TGTGCCAGCAGCGTAACAGGGCTAACTAATGAAAAACTGTTTTTT. This translates into CASSVTGLTNEKLFF.

This clone was seen more than once but under ten times. This chain uses TRBV12-5 with TRBJ1-5; D not resolved. Germline CDR1 reads LGHNT; CDR2 reads FRNRAP. There are 14 residues in the CDR3. The V and J ends lost 6 bases and 4 bases respectively, with 13 bases between them. This CDR3 is CASGPQLVNQPQHF. CDR3 sequence (DNA): TGTGCTAGTGGCCCCCAATTAGTAAATCAGCCCCAGCATTTT.

The V gene is TRBV27, the J gene TRBJ2-2; D may be TRBD2 (6 bases). CDR3 length equals 15 residues. CDR1 and CDR2 (germline): MNHEY, SMNVEV (reference sequence). V was clipped by 3 bases and J by 7 bases, with 15 bases between them. The CDR3 protein is CASSLQGGVVGELFF. CDR3 nucleotides: TGTGCCAGCAGTTTGCAGGGCGGGGTAGTCGGGGAGCTGTTTTTT.

The chain joins TRBV5-4 to TRBJ2-3; 8 bases fit TRBD2. This CDR3 is 18 amino acids long. Trimming took 0 bases from V and 6 from J; bases not matched to a gene: 15. The germline CDR1 and CDR2 sequences are SGHNT and YYREEE (reference sequence). CDR3 amino acids: CASSLDTVRGGQADTQYF. The CDR3 DNA reads as TGTGCCAGCAGCTTGGATACCGTACGGGGGGGCCAGGCCGATACGCAGTATTTT.

This clone showed up just a few times. The chain joins TRBV3-1 (or the pseudogene TRBV3-2) to TRBJ2-5; 7 bases are a match to TRBD2. J was trimmed by 5 bases and V by 4 bases; bases with no gene match: 7. There are 14 residues in the CDR3. Germline V gene data show CDR1 as LGHDT and CDR2 as YNNKEL (reference sequence). The CDR3 spells CASSPWGGSETQYF. The CDR3 region has the DNA TGTGCCAGCAGCCCCTGGGGAGGGTCGGAGACCCAGTACTTC.

J is TRBJ1-1 and V is TRBV29-1, with 9 bases that match TRBD1. V shed 1 base and J 2 bases; nucleotides not matched to a gene: 2. The length of the CDR3 is 14 residues. Per germline, CDR1 SQVTM and CDR2 ANQGSEA. In nucleotides, the CDR3 is TGCAGCGTTGAAGGTACAGGGGGCAACACTGAAGCTTTCTTT. Protein: CSVEGTGGNTEAFF.

The genes are TRBV7-8 and TRBJ2-5, with D tentatively TRBD1 (6 bases). Germline V gene lookup returns CDR1 SGHVS and CDR2 FQNEAQ. V was pared by 4 bases and J by 5 bases, with 14 bases between. The CDR3 spans 14 residues. Here the CDR3 DNA reads TGTGCCAGCAGCTCTTCGACAGGCTGGGAGACCCAGTACTTC. This codes for CASSSSTGWETQYF.

This clone has just a few counts. The chain is built from TRBV5-6 and TRBJ1-5; no firm D call. Germline CDR1 is SGHDT and CDR2 is YYEEEE. V gave up 4 bases and J gave up 4 bases, with 6 bases separating them. The CDR3 totals 12 residues. Here the CDR3 reads CASSIQNQPQHF. CDR3 coding DNA: TGTGCCAGCAGCATACAGAATCAGCCCCAGCATTTT.

In this sample, this clone turned up a few times. V and J are TRBV5-1 and TRBJ2-1, with D possibly being TRBD2 (6 bases). V lost 3 bases to trimming and J lost 3 bases, with 16 bases between them. This CDR3 contains 16 residues. Germline-derived CDR1 and CDR2 are SGHRS and YFSETQ. CDR3 region: CASSSGLPELYNEQFF. In DNA form, the CDR3 reads TGCGCCAGCAGCTCGGGACTCCCAGAACTCTACAATGAGCAGTTCTTC.

The V and J genes are TRBV3-1 (or the pseudogene TRBV3-2) and TRBJ2-2; 11 nucleotides agree with TRBD1. CDR1 and CDR2 from the germline V gene are LGHDT and YNNKEL (reference sequence). Unmatched junction bases numbered 8, after V lost 4 bases and J lost 7 bases. The CDR3 has 16 amino acids. CDR3 in DNA: TGTGCCAGCAGCCCCGTTGGGACAGGGGGTGGCGGGGAGCTGTTTTTT. It is translated as CASSPVGTGGGGELFF.

This clone was picked up one time. V and J are TRBV6-5 and TRBJ1-2; D gene ambiguous. The CDR3 sequence is 13 residues long. Germline CDR1 is MNHEY and CDR2 is SVGAGI. Trimming left V 6 bases short and J 7 bases short, with 15 bases between. The CDR3 DNA follows: TGTGCCAGCAGGGTTGACACCCTCCGTGGCTACACCTTC. Its protein product is CASRVDTLRGYTF.

This rearrangement joins TRBV5-4 to TRBJ1-1, with 7 bases aligning to TRBD1. Germline trimming cut 4 bases from V and 1 base from J; bases unmatched to any gene: 10. CDR1 and CDR2 (germline): SGHNT, YYREEE (reference sequence). This CDR3 is 16 amino acids long. The CDR3 reads CASSRPGGRGNTEAFF. CDR3 in DNA: TGTGCCAGCAGCAGACCAGGGGGTCGTGGGAACACTGAAGCTTTCTTT.